The 8 T cell receptor beta chains below were found in one sample sequenced in a study of blood T cell repertoires in COVID-19. Measured with immunoSEQ multiplex PCR; TCRdb has only the in-frame clones, and not every one. The table has 130,000 to 150,000 clones, roughly 84% seen once. The sequenced sample consisted of PBMCs or T cells enriched from blood (not recorded which). Receptor source: a woman aged 50 to 65 who had been exposed to COVID-19.

V is TRBV7-2 and J is TRBJ1-6; no clear D. CDR1 SGHTA and CDR2 FQGNSA come from the germline V gene. V lost 2 bases and J lost 8, with 4 bases in between. CDR3 length: 12 amino acids. The CDR3 sequence is CASSLPHSPLHF. CDR3 bases: TGTGCCAGCAGCTTACCTCATTCACCCCTCCACTTT.

The chain uses TRBV7-2 and TRBJ1-1; no clear D. In germline, CDR1 is SGHTA, CDR2 FQGNSA. The CDR3 is 14 residues long. The ends were cut back, 1 base at V and 0 bases at J, with 6 bases in the middle. CDR3 sequence: CASSLVGMNTEAFF. Written as DNA, the CDR3 is TGTGCCAGCAGCTTAGTGGGCATGAACACTGAAGCTTTCTTT.

The genes are TRBV6-5 and TRBJ1-1; possible D gene TRBD1, 6 bases. Trimming removed 5 bases from V and 6 bases from J, with 13 bases in between. CDR3 length: 13 residues. Germline V gives CDR1 MNHEY, CDR2 SVGAGI. CDR3 region: CASSIGGGPEAFF. CDR3 nucleotides: TGTGCCAGCAGTATCGGTGGGGGCCCTGAAGCTTTCTTT.

This clone has a count of ten or more. CDR3 sequence reads: CASSLNRRINEAFF. As DNA, the CDR3 is TGTGCCAGCAGCTTAAACAGAAGGATAAATGAAGCTTTCTTT. V usage is TRBV7-8 and J usage is TRBJ1-1; no reliable D call. The CDR3 spans 14 residues. CDR1 and CDR2 from the germline V gene are SGHVS and FQNEAQ. Between the trimmed V and J ends, which lost 2 bases and 7 bases, there was a span of 14 bases.

This chain links TRBV18 with TRBJ2-7, with unresolved D. The CDR3 has 14 residues. Germline V gene data show CDR1 as KGHSH and CDR2 as LQKENI. The V end lost 5 bases, the J end lost 0 bases, and 11 bases lay between the germline ends. CDR3: CASSASASSYEQYF. CDR3 sequence (DNA): TGTGCCAGCTCAGCGAGCGCCAGCTCCTACGAGCAGTACTTC. Drawing the rest from reference TRBV18 and TRBJ2-7, the complete variable domain is NAGVMQNPRHLVRRRGQEARLRCSPMKGHSHVYWYRQLPEEGLKFMVYLQKENIIDESGMPKERFSAEFPKEGPSILRIQQVVRGDSAAYFCASSASASSYEQYFGPGTRLTVT.

This rearrangement joins TRBV14 to TRBJ2-7; 8 bases are shared with TRBD2. Germline V CDR1 and CDR2: SGHDN, FVKESK. There are 17 residues in the CDR3. Germline trimming cut 4 bases from V and 1 base from J; bases unmatched to any gene: 12. CDR3 loop: CASSRPPAGRVSYEQYF. Here the CDR3 DNA reads TGTGCCAGCAGCCGACCCCCCGCCGGGAGGGTTTCCTACGAGCAGTACTTC.

The chain combines TRBV5-1 with TRBJ2-2; D call uncertain. V lost 1 base and J 2 bases, leaving 9 bases between the germline ends. This CDR3 is built from 15 residues. Germline loops: CDR1 SGHRS, CDR2 YFSETQ. This chain's CDR3 is CASSLLRTNTGELFF. DNA of the CDR3: TGCGCCAGCAGCTTGTTGCGAACCAACACCGGGGAGCTGTTTTTT.

The chain recombines TRBV19 with TRBJ2-2; D ambiguous. This CDR3 has 13 residues. Germline assignment: CDR1 LNHDA and CDR2 SQIVND (reference sequence). V lost 3 bases, J lost 6 bases, and 8 bases lay in between. CDR3 loop: CASSISVAGELFF. The DNA for the CDR3 is TGTGCCAGTAGTATTTCGGTAGCCGGGGAGCTGTTTTTT. The whole variable domain, filled in from reference TRBV19 and TRBJ2-2, reads DGGITQSPKYLFRKEGQNVTLSCEQNLNHDAMYWYRQDPGQGLRLIYYSQIVNDFQKGDIAEGYSVSREKKESFPLTVTSAQKNPTAFYLCASSISVAGELFFGEGSRLTVL.